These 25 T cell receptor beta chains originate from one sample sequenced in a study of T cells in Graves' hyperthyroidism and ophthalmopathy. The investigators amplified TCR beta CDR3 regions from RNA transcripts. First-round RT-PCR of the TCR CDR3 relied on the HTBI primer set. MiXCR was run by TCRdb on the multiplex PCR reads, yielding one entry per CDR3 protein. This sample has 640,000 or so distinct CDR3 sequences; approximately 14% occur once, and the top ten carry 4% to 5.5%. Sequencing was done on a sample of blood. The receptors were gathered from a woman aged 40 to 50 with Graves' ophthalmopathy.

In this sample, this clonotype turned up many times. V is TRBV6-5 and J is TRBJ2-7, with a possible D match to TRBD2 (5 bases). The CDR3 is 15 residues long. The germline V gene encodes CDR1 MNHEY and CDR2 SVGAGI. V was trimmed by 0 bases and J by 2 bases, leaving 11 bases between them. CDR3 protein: CASSYSRSGTYEQYF. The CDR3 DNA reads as TGTGCCAGCAGTTACTCCCGGTCGGGAACCTACGAGCAGTACTTC.

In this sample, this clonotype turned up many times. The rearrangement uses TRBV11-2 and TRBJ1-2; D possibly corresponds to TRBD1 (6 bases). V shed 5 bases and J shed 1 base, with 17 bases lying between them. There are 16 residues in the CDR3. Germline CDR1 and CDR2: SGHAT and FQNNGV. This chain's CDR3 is CASSHSAGTINYGYTF. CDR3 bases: TGTGCCAGCAGCCATTCGGCCGGGACAATTAACTATGGCTACACCTTC.

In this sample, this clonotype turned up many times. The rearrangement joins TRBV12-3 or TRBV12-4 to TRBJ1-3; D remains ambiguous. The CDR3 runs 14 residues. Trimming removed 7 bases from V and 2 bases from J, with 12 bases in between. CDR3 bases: TGTGCCAGCAAGGGTCAGGCCGCTGGAAACACCATATATTTT. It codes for CASKGQAAGNTIYF.

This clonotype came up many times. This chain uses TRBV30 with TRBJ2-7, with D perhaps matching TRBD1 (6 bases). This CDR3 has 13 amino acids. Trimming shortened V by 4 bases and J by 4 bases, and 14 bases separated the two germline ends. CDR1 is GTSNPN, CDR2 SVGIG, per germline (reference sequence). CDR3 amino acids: CAWKQQGSYEQYF. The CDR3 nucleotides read TGTGCCTGGAAACAACAGGGTTCGTACGAGCAGTACTTC.

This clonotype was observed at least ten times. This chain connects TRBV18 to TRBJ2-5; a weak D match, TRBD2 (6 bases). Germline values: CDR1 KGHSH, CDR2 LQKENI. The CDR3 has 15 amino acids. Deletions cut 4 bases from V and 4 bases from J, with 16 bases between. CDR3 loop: CASSQRDVEGETQYF. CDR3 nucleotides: TGTGCCAGCTCACAACGGGACGTGGAGGGAGAGACCCAGTACTTC.

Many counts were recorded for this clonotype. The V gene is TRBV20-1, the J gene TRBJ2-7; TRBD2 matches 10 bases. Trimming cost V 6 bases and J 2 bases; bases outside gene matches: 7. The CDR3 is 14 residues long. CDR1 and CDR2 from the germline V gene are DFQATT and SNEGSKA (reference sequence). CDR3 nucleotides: TGCAGTGCGCCCACTAGCGGGATACCCTACGAGCAGTACTTC. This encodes CSAPTSGIPYEQYF.

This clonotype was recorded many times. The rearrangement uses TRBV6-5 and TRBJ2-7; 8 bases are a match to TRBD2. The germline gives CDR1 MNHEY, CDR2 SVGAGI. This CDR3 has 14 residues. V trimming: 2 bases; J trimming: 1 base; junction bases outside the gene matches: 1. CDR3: CASSYGTRSYEQYF. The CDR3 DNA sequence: TGTGCCAGCAGTTACGGGACTAGATCCTACGAGCAGTACTTC.

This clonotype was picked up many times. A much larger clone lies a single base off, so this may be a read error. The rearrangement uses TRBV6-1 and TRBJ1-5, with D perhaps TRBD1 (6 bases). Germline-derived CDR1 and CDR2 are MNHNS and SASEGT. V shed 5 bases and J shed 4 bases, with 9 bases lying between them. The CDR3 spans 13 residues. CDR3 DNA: TGTGCCAGCAGTCGGACAGAAAATCAGCCCCAGCATTTT. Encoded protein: CASSRTENQPQHF.

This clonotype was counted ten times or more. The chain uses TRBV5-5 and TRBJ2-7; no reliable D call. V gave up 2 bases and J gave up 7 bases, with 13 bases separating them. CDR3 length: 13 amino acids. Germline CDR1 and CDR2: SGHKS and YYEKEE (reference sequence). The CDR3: CASSLLLMGEQYF. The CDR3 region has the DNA TGTGCCAGCAGCTTACTCCTAATGGGTGAGCAGTACTTC. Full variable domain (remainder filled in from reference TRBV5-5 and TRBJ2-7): DAGVTQSPTHLIKTRGQQVTLRCSPISGHKSVSWYQQVLGQGPQFIFQYYEKEERGRGNFPDRFSARQFPNYSSELNVNALLLGDSALYLCASSLLLMGEQYFGPGTRLTVT.

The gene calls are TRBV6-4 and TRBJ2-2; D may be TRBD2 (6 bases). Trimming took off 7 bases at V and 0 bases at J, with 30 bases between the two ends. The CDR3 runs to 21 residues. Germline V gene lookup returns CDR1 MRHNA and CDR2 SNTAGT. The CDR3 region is CASTPPAGSLPSVPNTGELFF. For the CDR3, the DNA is TGTGCCAGCACTCCTCCAGCCGGGAGCCTGCCATCCGTGCCGAACACCGGGGAGCTGTTTTTT.

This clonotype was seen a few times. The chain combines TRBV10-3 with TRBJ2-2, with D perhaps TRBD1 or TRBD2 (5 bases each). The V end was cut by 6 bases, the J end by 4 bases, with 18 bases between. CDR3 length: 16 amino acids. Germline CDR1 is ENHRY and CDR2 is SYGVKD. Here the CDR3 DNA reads TGTGCCATCAGAGATGGGACCCGCTGGAGCACCGGGGAGCTGTTTTTT. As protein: CAIRDGTRWSTGELFF.

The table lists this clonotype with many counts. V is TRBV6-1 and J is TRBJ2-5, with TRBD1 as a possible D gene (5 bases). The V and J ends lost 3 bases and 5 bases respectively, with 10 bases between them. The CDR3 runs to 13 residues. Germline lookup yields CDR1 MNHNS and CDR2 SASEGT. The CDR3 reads CASSDSRVETQYF. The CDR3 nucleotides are TGTGCCAGCAGTGACAGCAGGGTGGAGACCCAGTACTTC.

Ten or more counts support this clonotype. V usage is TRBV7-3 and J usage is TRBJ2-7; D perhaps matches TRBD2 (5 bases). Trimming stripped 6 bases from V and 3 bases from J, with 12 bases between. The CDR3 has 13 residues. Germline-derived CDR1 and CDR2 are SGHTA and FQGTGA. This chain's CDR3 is CASRDGGGYEQYF. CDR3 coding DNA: TGTGCCAGCAGGGACGGAGGAGGCTACGAGCAGTACTTC.

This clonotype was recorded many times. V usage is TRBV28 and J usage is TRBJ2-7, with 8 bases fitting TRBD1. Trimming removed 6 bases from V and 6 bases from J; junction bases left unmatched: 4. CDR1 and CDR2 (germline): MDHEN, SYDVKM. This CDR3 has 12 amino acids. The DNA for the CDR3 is TGTGCCAGCAGACGTGACAGGGGCGAGCAGTACTTC. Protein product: CASRRDRGEQYF.

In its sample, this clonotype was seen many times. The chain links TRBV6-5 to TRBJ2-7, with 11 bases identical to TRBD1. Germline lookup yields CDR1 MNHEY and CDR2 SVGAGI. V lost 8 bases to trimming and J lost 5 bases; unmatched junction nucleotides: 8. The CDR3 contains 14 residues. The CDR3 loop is CASSGQGASNEQYF. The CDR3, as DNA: TGTGCCAGCTCTGGACAGGGGGCGAGTAACGAGCAGTACTTC.

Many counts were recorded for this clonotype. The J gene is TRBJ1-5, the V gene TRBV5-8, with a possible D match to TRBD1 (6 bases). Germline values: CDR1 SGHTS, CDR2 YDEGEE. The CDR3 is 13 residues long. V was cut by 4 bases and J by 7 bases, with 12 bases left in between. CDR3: CASSITGYQPQHF. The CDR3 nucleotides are TGTGCCAGCAGCATTACAGGGTACCAGCCCCAGCATTTT.

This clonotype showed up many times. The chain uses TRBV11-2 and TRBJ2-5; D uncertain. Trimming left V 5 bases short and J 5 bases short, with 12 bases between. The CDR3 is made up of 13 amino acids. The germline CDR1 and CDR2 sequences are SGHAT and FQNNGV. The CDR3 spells CASSPGLGETQYF. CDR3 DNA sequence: TGTGCCAGCAGCCCCGGTTTAGGGGAGACCCAGTACTTC. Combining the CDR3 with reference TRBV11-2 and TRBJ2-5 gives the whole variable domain EAGVAQSPRYKIIEKRQSVAFWCNPISGHATLYWYQQILGQGPKLLIQFQNNGVVDDSQLPKDRFSAERLKGVDSTLKIQPAKLEDSAVYLCASSPGLGETQYFGPGTRLLVL.

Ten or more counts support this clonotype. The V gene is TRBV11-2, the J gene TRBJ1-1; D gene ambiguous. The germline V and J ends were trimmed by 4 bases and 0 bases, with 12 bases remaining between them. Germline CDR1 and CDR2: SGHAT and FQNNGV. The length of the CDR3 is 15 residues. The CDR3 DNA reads TGTGCCAGCAGCTCGCTAGGAGGCATGAACACTGAAGCTTTCTTT. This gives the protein CASSSLGGMNTEAFF.

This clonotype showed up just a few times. The CDR3 spells CSALALRLAGDQETQYF. CDR3 in DNA: TGCAGTGCCCTCGCCTTAAGACTAGCGGGAGATCAAGAGACCCAGTACTTC. The chain carries TRBV20-1 and TRBJ2-5, with 12 bases lining up with TRBD2. Germline V gene lookup returns CDR1 DFQATT and CDR2 SNEGSKA (reference sequence). This CDR3 contains 17 residues. The ends lost 6 bases at V and 2 bases at J; junction bases unmatched: 13.

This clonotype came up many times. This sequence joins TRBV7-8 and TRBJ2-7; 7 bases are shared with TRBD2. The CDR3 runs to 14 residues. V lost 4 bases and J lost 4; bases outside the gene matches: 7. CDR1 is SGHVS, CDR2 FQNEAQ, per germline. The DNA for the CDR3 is TGTGCCAGCAGCTCCGGACTAGTCCGATACGAGCAGTACTTC. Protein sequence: CASSSGLVRYEQYF.

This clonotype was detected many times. CDR3 sequence: CASSFVTGAYEQYF. Here the CDR3 DNA reads TGTGCCAGCAGTTTCGTGACGGGTGCCTACGAGCAGTACTTC. The chain combines TRBV27 with TRBJ2-7; D is ambiguous. The CDR3 runs to 14 residues. Trimming shortened V by 3 bases and J by 2 bases, and 11 bases separated the two germline ends. Germline CDR1 is MNHEY and CDR2 is SMNVEV (reference sequence).

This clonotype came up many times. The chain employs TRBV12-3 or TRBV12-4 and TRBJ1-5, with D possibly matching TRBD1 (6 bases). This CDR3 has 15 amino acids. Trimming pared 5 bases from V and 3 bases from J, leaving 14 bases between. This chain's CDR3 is CASSDRPGTNQPQHF. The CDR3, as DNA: TGTGCCAGCAGTGACAGGCCGGGGACCAATCAGCCCCAGCATTTT.

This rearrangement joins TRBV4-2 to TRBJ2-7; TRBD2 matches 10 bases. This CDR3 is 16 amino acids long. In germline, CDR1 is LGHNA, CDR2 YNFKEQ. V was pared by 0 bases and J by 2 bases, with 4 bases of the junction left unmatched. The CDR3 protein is CASSQDLAGGTYEQYF. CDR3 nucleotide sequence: TGTGCCAGCAGCCAAGATTTAGCGGGAGGTACCTACGAGCAGTACTTC.

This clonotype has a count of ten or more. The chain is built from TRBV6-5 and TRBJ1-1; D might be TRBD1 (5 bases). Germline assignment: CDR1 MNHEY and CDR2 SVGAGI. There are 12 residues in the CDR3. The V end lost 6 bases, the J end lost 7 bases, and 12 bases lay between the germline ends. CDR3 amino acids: CASSRDGYEAFF. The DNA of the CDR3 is TGTGCCAGCAGCAGGGACGGGTATGAAGCTTTCTTT.

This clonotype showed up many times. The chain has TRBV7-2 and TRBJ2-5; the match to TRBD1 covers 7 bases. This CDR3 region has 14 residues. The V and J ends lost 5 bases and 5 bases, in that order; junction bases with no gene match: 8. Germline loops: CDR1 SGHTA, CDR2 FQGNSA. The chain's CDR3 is CASSPDRAAETQYF. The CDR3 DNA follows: TGTGCCAGCAGCCCAGACAGGGCGGCGGAGACCCAGTACTTC.